This T cell receptor (beta chain) was sequenced for a study of blood T cells in healthy people across ages. Through a sample-barcoded 5' primer and a J-beta primer mix, a second PCR was run for roughly 6 to 12 cycles. TCRdb re-called the 5' RACE reads with MiXCR, one entry per CDR3 protein. The sample lists 1.2 million to 1.5 million distinct CDR3 sequences, approximately 59% seen once, with about 6.7% in the top ten. This CDR3 comprises 14 residues. Per the germline V gene, CDR1 is MNHEY and CDR2 is SMNVEV (reference sequence). V lost 8 bases and J 0 bases, leaving 8 bases between the germline ends.

The clonotype originates from a man aged 18 to 30 in good health. The chain links TRBV27 to TRBJ2-6; D is undetermined. Material for sequencing was blood. CDR3 DNA: TGTGCCAGCGCTAGGATCTCTGGGGCCAACGTCCTGACTTTC. Translation: CASARISGANVLTF.